These 8 T cell receptor beta chains were all obtained from the same sample, sequenced in a study of T cells in Graves' hyperthyroidism and ophthalmopathy. RNA transcripts were the template for amplifying TCR beta CDR3 regions. The TCR CDR3 was amplified in a first-round RT-PCR using the HTBI primer set. MiXCR, applied by TCRdb to the multiplex PCR reads, yields one record per CDR3 protein. Altogether 150,000 to 200,000 distinct CDR3 sequences are present, around 8.9% being singletons, with the ten largest covering around 21%. Sequencing was performed on blood. These receptors were collected from a woman aged 18-29 years with Graves' hyperthyroidism that later progressed to Graves' ophthalmopathy.

This clonotype appeared many times. The gene calls are TRBV2 and TRBJ1-5; TRBD1 agrees at 9 bases. J gave up 5 bases and V 6 bases, and 5 bases lay outside the gene matches. This CDR3 is built from 14 residues. Germline V gives CDR1 SNHLY, CDR2 FYNNEI. In DNA form, the CDR3 reads TGTGCCAGCAGGGGCGGACAGGGGCATCAGCCCCAGCATTTT. Translating gives CASRGGQGHQPQHF.

This clonotype was seen more than once but under ten times. The chain carries TRBV5-1 and TRBJ2-1, with TRBD2 identical over 7 bases. Germline CDR1 reads SGHRS; CDR2 reads YFSETQ. This CDR3 comprises 18 residues. The trim removed 0 bases at V and 0 bases at J, leaving 9 bases unmatched. The CDR3 DNA sequence: TGCGCCAGCAGCTTGGCTAGCGGTGGCCCTTCCTCCTACAATGAGCAGTTCTTC. This sequence encodes CASSLASGGPSSYNEQFF.

This clonotype turned up a few times. The chain carries TRBV7-3 and TRBJ1-3; D is possibly TRBD1 (5 bases). CDR3 size: 15 residues. Germline lookup yields CDR1 SGHTA and CDR2 FQGTGA. Between the trimmed V and J ends, which lost 4 bases and 0 bases, there was a span of 10 bases. This chain's CDR3 is CASSSTGGSGNTIYF. CDR3 DNA sequence: TGTGCCAGCAGCTCAACGGGGGGCTCTGGAAACACCATATATTTT.

This clonotype was observed at least ten times. The chain has TRBV7-9 and TRBJ2-2, with D possibly matching TRBD1 (6 bases). Germline CDR1 is SEHNR and CDR2 is FQNEAQ (reference sequence). V shed 5 bases and J shed 6 bases, with 10 bases lying between them. The length of the CDR3 is 13 residues. The CDR3: CASSPTGSGELFF. The CDR3 DNA sequence: TGTGCCAGCAGCCCAACAGGGTCCGGGGAGCTGTTTTTT.

This chain's CDR3 is CAWRVSRQGNSPLHF. The CDR3 DNA follows: TGTGCCTGGAGAGTATCGAGACAGGGAAATTCACCCCTCCACTTT. V is TRBV30 and J is TRBJ1-6, with TRBD1 identical over 7 bases. CDR3 length: 15 amino acids. The trim removed 3 bases at V and 7 bases at J, leaving 9 bases unmatched. Germline V gene sequence: CDR1 GTSNPN, CDR2 SVGIG (reference sequence).

This clonotype was seen ten or more times. The rearrangement links TRBV11-2 to TRBJ2-3; 12 nucleotides align to TRBD2. The J segment lost 2 bases and the V segment lost 4 bases, leaving 4 bases of the junction unmatched. CDR1 and CDR2 from the germline V gene are SGHAT and FQNNGV. CDR3 length equals 16 residues. The CDR3 region has the DNA TGTGCCAGCAGCTCGACTAGCGGGGGATACACAGATACGCAGTATTTT. This translates into CASSSTSGGYTDTQYF.

In its sample, this clonotype was seen many times. The chain links TRBV6-1 to TRBJ1-1; no reliable D call. Germline V gene data show CDR1 as MNHNS and CDR2 as SASEGT. This CDR3 is 17 amino acids long. V lost 5 bases and J lost 1, with 20 bases in between. The CDR3 is CASSYPAKSRGNTEAFF. In nucleotides, the CDR3 is TGTGCCAGCAGTTACCCCGCCAAAAGCCGGGGGAACACTGAAGCTTTCTTT.

This clonotype was picked up many times. The J gene is TRBJ1-1, the V gene TRBV29-1; 7 nucleotides align to TRBD1. V lost 5 bases to trimming and J lost 3 bases; unmatched junction nucleotides: 3. Germline-derived CDR1 and CDR2 are SQVTM and ANQGSEA. This CDR3 is 12 amino acids long. CDR3 coding DNA: TGCAGCGTTAGGCAGGGGGACACTGAAGCTTTCTTT. This sequence encodes CSVRQGDTEAFF.